This T cell receptor (beta chain) was profiled in a study of spatial heterogeneity in lung cancer. Study-wide points: Of the expanded TCRs, ubiquitous and regional counts tracked the counts of ubiquitous and regional nonsynonymous mutations, respectively. The study found that expanded intratumoral alpha and beta TCR counts tracked tumor mutation counts.

The CDR3 extends over 14 amino acids. Germline CDR1 reads MNHEY; CDR2 reads SMNVEV (reference sequence). V lost 5 bases and J 1 base, leaving 11 bases between the germline ends. Stated time point: sample taken at primary tumor resection. This clonotype showed up many times. Its antigen remains unidentified. Each TCR cDNA molecule bore a unique molecular identifier. TCRdb processed the 5' RACE reads anew with MiXCR; each CDR3 protein has one entry. The table shows around 26,000 distinct CDR3 sequences, with 8.8% occurring only once. The source material was lung tumor tissue, sampled at surgery. The genes are TRBV27 and TRBJ1-1; possibly TRBD1 for D (5 bases). This receptor was taken from a male donor with early-stage non-small cell lung cancer. For the CDR3, the DNA is TGTGCCAGCAGTCCTAGACAGAGGAACACTGAAGCTTTCTTT. It codes for CASSPRQRNTEAFF.